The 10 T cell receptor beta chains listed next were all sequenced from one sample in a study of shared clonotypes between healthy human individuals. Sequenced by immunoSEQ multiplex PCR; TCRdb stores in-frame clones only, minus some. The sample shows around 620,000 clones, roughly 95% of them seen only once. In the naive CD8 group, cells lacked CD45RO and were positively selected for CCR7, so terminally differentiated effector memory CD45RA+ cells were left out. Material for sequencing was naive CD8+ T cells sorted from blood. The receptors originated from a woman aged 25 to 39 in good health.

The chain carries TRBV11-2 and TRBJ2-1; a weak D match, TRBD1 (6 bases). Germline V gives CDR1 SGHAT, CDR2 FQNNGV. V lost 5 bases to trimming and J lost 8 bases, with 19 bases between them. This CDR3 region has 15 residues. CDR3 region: CASSLPQQGGDEQFF. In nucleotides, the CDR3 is TGTGCCAGCAGCCTCCCACAACAGGGTGGGGATGAGCAGTTCTTC.

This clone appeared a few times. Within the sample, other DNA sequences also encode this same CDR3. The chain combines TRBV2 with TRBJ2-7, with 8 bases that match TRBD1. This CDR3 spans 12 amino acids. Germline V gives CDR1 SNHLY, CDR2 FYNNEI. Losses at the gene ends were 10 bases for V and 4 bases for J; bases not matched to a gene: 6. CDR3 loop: CAIGQGRYEQYF. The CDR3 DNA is TGTGCCATTGGACAGGGACGATACGAGCAGTACTTC.

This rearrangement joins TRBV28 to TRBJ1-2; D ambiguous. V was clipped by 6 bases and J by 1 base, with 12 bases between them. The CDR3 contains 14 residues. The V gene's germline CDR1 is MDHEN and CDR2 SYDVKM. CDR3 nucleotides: TGTGCCAGCAGCTTCGCCACAGTTAACTATGGCTACACCTTC. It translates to CASSFATVNYGYTF.

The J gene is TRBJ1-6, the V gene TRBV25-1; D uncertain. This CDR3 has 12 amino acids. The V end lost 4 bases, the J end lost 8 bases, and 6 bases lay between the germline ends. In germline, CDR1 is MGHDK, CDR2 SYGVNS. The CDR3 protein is CASSGGHSPLHF. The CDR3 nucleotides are TGTGCCAGCAGTGGGGGTCATTCACCCCTCCACTTT.

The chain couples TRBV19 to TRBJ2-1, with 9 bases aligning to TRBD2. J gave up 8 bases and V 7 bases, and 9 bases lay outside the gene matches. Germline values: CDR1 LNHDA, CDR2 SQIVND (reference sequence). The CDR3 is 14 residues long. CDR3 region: CASTGTSPSHEQFF. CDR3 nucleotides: TGTGCCAGTACTGGGACTAGCCCGAGCCATGAGCAGTTCTTC.

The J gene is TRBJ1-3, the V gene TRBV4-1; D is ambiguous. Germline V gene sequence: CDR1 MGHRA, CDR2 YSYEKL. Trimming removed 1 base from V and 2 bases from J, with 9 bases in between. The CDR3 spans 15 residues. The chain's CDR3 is CASSQGLRPGNTIYF. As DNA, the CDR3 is TGCGCCAGCAGCCAAGGGCTCAGACCTGGAAACACCATATATTTT.

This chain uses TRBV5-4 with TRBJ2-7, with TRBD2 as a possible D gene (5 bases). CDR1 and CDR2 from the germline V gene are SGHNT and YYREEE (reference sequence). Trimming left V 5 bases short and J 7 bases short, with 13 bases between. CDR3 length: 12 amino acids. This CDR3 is CASRDGGLEQYF. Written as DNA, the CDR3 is TGTGCCAGCAGGGACGGAGGTTTAGAGCAGTACTTC. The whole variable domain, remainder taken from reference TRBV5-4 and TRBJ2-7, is ETGVTQSPTHLIKTRGQQVTLRCSSQSGHNTVSWYQQALGQGPQFIFQYYREEENGRGNFPPRFSGLQFPNYSSELNVNALELDDSALYLCASRDGGLEQYFGPGTRLTVT.

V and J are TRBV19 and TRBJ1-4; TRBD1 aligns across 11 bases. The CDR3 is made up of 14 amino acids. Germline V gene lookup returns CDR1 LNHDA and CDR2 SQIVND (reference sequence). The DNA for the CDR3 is TGTGCAACACGCCCCGGGACAGGGGGAGAAAAACTGTTTTTT. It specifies CATRPGTGGEKLFF.

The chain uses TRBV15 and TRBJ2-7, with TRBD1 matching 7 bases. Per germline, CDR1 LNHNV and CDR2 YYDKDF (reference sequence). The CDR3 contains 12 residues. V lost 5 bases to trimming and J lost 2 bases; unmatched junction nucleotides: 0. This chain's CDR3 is CATSQGAYEQYF. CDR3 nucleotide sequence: TGTGCCACCAGCCAGGGGGCCTACGAGCAGTACTTC.

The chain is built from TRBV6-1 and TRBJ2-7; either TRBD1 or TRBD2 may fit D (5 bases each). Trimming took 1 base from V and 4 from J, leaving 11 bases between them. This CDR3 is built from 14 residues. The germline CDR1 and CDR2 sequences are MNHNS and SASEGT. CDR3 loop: CASSEVGPLYEQYF. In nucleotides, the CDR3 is TGTGCCAGCAGTGAAGTGGGACCTTTATACGAGCAGTACTTC.